This T cell receptor beta chain derives from a study of cytomegalovirus exposure and HLA in healthy donors. Notes on the study in general: Later work associated 16,951 TCR beta sequences with HLA alleles at 0.05 false discovery rate. There were fewer than 200 TCR beta chains listed as cytomegalovirus-associated.

Regarding this clone: Its antigen remains unknown.

The PCR was carried out with 60 Vbeta primers and 13 Jbeta primers. Sequencing used immunoSEQ multiplex PCR; TCRdb keeps in-frame clones, though not all of them. The repertoire holds approximately 160,000 clones, with around three fifths as singletons. The receptor was isolated from a woman aged 25-40 years in good health and CMV-seropositive. The sample was PBMCs.

The CDR3 here is CASSPGGRELFF. CDR3 nucleotide sequence: TGTGCCAGCAGCCCGGGGGGGCGGGAACTGTTTTTT. J is TRBJ1-4 and V is TRBV7-6; D possibly corresponds to TRBD1 (6 bases). This CDR3 is built from 12 residues. V dropped 5 bases and J dropped 12 bases, with 13 bases sitting between them. Germline CDR1 reads SGHVS; CDR2 reads FNYEAQ.